This TCR beta chain was identified during a study of blood T cell repertoires in COVID-19. Study-wide background: The United States, Italy and Spain were the sources of the acute and convalescent COVID-19 samples. PBMCs, B-cell-depleted T cells, or T cells provided the cDNA or gDNA that made up the material.

The trim removed 2 bases at V and 8 bases at J, leaving 10 bases unmatched. This CDR3 contains 15 residues. Per the germline V gene, CDR1 is SGHTA and CDR2 is FQGNSA. TCRdb's table, derived via immunoSEQ multiplex PCR, lists solely in-frame clones and lacks some. The sample includes 120,000 or so clones, 65% to 90% of them seen just once. This clonotype was sampled from an elderly woman with acute or convalescent COVID-19. Sequencing was done on a sample of peripheral blood. The chain couples TRBV7-2 to TRBJ1-2; 8 nucleotides align to TRBD1. This chain's CDR3 is CASSLSGLTGDGYTF. The CDR3 DNA sequence: TGTGCCAGCAGCTTAAGTGGGTTGACAGGGGACGGCTACACCTTC.